This TCR beta chain was captured in a study of beta chain features in type 1 diabetes. About the research overall: There were around 100,000,000 sorted cells examined across all samples.

Findings and caveats of the study: Within each of all four CD4+ subsets, Type 1 diabetes patients had TCRB CDR3s that were moderately but significantly shorter.

Germline values: CDR1 SGHRS, CDR2 YFSETQ. The CDR3 sequence is 13 residues long. With 0 bases removed from V and 3 bases from J, the gap between germline ends came to 6 bases. This clone has just a few counts. Its antigen remains unidentified. The investigators reverse transcribed all of the isolated RNA, so they sequenced expressed TCRB transcripts. Data came from immunoSEQ multiplex PCR; TCRdb stores just in-frame clones and leaves some out. The sample holds fewer than 400,000 clones, over 7% seen once. The chain uses TRBV5-1 and TRBJ2-5; D not certain. The TCR was taken from a man aged 30-40 years with type 1 diabetes. The sequenced material came from central memory CD4+ T cells from blood. Written as DNA, the CDR3 is TGCGCCAGCAGCTTGGATGGGAAAGAGACCCAGTACTTC. Translated, it gives CASSLDGKETQYF. Full variable domain (outside the CDR3, taken from reference TRBV5-1 and TRBJ2-5): KAGVTQTPRYLIKTRGQQVTLSCSPISGHRSVSWYQQTPGQGLQFLFEYFSETQRNKGNFPGRFSGRQFSNSRSEMNVSTLELGDSALYLCASSLDGKETQYFGPGTRLLVL.